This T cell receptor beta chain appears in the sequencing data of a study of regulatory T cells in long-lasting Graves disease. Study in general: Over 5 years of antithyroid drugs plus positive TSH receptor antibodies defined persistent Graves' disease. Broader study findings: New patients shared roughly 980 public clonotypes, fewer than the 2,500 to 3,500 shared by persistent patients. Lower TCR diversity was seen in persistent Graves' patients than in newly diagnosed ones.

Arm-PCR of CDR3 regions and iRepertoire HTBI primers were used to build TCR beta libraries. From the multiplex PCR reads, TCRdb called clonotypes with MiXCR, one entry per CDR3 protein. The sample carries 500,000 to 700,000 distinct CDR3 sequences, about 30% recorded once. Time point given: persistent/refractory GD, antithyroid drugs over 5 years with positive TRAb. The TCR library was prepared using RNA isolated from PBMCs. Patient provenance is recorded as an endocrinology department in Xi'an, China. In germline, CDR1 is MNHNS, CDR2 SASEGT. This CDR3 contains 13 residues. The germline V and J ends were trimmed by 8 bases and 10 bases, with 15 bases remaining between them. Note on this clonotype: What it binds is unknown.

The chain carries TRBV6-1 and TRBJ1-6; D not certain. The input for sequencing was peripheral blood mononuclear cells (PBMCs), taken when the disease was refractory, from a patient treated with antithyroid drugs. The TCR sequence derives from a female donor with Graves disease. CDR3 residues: CASRSPEGSPLHF. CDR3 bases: TGTGCCAGCCGGAGCCCAGAGGGATCACCCCTCCACTTT.